Included here is one T cell receptor beta chain sequence, with context. Mouse names are used for the genes. The CDR3 extends 1 residue past the end of the read, so its final part is completed from the germline J gene. Sequencing used immunoSEQ multiplex PCR; TCRdb keeps in-frame clones, though not all of them. The sample records 48,000 or so clones, about 73% being singletons. The data are from a study of tissue T cells after allogeneic stem cell transplantation. Trimming took 1 base from V and 1 from J, leaving 10 bases between them. CDR3 size: 15 residues. Per the germline V gene, CDR1 is KGHTA and CDR2 is FRNEEI.

The TCR sequence derives from a pool of C57BL/6 mice in good health. The chain is built from TRBV24 and TRBJ1-2; D ambiguous. The sequencing input was sorted cells pooled from one or two spleens. CDR3: CASSLSPVKNSDYTF. Incomplete CDR3 DNA: TGTGCCAGCAGTCTGTCCCCAGTGAAAAACTCCGACTACACC.